The TCR beta chain under discussion was sequenced for a study of Ad26.COV2.S vaccination and SARS-CoV-2 variants. Study-wide background: COV1001, an Ad26.COV2.S trial, supplied this vaccine-arm donor. Intramuscularly, Ad26.COV2.S was given either once or twice, 56 days apart. Study-level findings and limits: Assessments of TCR breadth and depth may have underestimated the total T cell responses.

The treatment here: about 20 received Ad26.COV2.S at low or high dose, single or two shots; about five received placebo; per-sample allocation not given. The study sampled participants on day 63 after the first vaccine or placebo injection. The administered vaccine (an Ad26 vector) expressed Wuhan-strain SARS-CoV-2 spike. The repertoire was sequenced with immunoSEQ multiplex PCR; TCRdb's copy has only in-frame clones and lacks some. Among some 520,000 clones listed, roughly 85% were seen once. Notes on this clone: The antigen remains undetermined.

CDR1 GTSNPN and CDR2 SVGIG come from the germline V gene (reference sequence). The CDR3 is 16 amino acids. V lost 3 bases, J lost 5 bases, and 19 bases lay in between. The sequence was collected from a person between 18 and 65 years old who received the Ad26.COV2.S COVID-19 vaccine or a placebo. The rearrangement uses TRBV30 and TRBJ1-4, with D unresolved. This sample comprised peripheral blood, obtained in a trial of Ad26.COV2.S vaccine versus placebo. The CDR3 DNA reads as TGTGCCTGGAGCGAAAAGCCCCGTGGAGGGAATGAAAAACTGTTTTTT. Protein: CAWSEKPRGGNEKLFF.